Listed here are 16 T cell receptor beta chains from one sample, sequenced in a study of shared clonotypes between healthy human individuals. Here immunoSEQ multiplex PCR was the method, and the copy in TCRdb shows in-frame clones only, minus some. The profile shows roughly 640,000 clones, 74% of them singletons. Sequenced material: memory CD4+ T cells sorted from blood. Noted subset: CD45RA-negative fraction. All receptors come from a woman in her 30s in good health.

Concerning this clone: Since a much larger clone is just one base distant, this may be a read error. In the same sample, other DNA sequences code for this CDR3. V is TRBV7-9 and J is TRBJ2-7; no reliable D call. The germline V gene encodes CDR1 SEHNR and CDR2 FQNEAQ (reference sequence). The CDR3 covers 11 residues. V was pared by 2 bases and J by 5 bases, with 4 bases between. The CDR3 sequence: CASSLTDEQYF. DNA of the CDR3: TGTGCCAGCAGCTTAACGGACGAGCAGTACTTC.

The chain couples TRBV25-1 to TRBJ2-7, with 8 bases lining up with TRBD2. V was pared by 6 bases and J by 5 bases, with 18 bases of the junction left unmatched. The CDR3 runs to 17 residues. The germline gives CDR1 MGHDK, CDR2 SYGVNS. This CDR3 is CASSPPVMSGRHDEQYF. DNA of the CDR3: TGTGCCAGCAGCCCACCCGTCATGAGCGGGAGACACGACGAGCAGTACTTC.

The genes are TRBV2 and TRBJ2-7; tentatively, D is TRBD1 (5 bases). The V and J ends lost 1 base and 0 bases respectively, with 7 bases between them. The CDR3 extends over 14 amino acids. CDR1 is SNHLY, CDR2 FYNNEI, per germline. The CDR3 is CASSEVQGSYEQYF. Written as DNA, the CDR3 is TGTGCCAGCAGTGAAGTCCAGGGCTCCTACGAGCAGTACTTC.

The V and J genes are TRBV18 and TRBJ1-5; no clear D. This CDR3 region has 15 residues. The germline gives CDR1 KGHSH, CDR2 LQKENI. V lost 3 bases and J 1 base, leaving 10 bases between the germline ends. The CDR3 loop is CASSPDGGSNQPQHF. As DNA, the CDR3 is TGTGCCAGCTCACCTGACGGAGGAAGCAATCAGCCCCAGCATTTT.

The gene calls are TRBV6-1 and TRBJ1-3; possibly TRBD1 for D (6 bases). This CDR3 is 14 amino acids long. Germline CDR1 and CDR2: MNHNS and SASEGT. V was trimmed by 11 bases and J by 8 bases, leaving 22 bases between them. The CDR3 bases are TGTGCCGGGGACGACCAGGGGAAATCGGACACCATATATTTT. Its protein product is CAGDDQGKSDTIYF.

CDR3 DNA: TGTGCCAGCACGGTCCCGGGACAGGGTCAAAGGCACTATGGCTACACCTTC. This gives the protein CASTVPGQGQRHYGYTF. The rearrangement links TRBV28 to TRBJ1-2; 9 bases fit TRBD1. CDR1 is MDHEN and CDR2 is SYDVKM in the germline V gene. This CDR3 is 17 amino acids long. V trimming: 7 bases; J trimming: 3 bases; junction bases outside the gene matches: 15.

This clone was recorded only once. The DNA of the CDR3 is TGTGCCAGCAGCCCCCGCACCTTC. This translates into CASSPRTF. The chain has TRBV9 and TRBJ1-2; no reliable D call. CDR1 is SGDLS and CDR2 is YYNGEE in the germline V gene. V dropped 4 bases and J dropped 13 bases, with 5 bases sitting between them. This CDR3 contains 8 residues.

This clone has only a few counts. The J gene is TRBJ2-3, the V gene TRBV29-1, with TRBD2 identical over 12 bases. Germline CDR1 and CDR2: SQVTM and ANQGSEA. The trim removed 6 bases at V and 2 bases at J, leaving 12 bases unmatched. The CDR3 is made up of 17 amino acids. DNA for the CDR3: TGCAGCGTCTCAGGGACTAGCGGGCGCCCTCTCACAGATACGCAGTATTTT. Translation: CSVSGTSGRPLTDTQYF.

J is TRBJ2-3 and V is TRBV21-1; the table's D call, TRBD2, was not checked against the DNA. TRBV21-1 is a listed pseudogene. There are 15 residues in the CDR3. The CDR3 nucleotides are TGTGCCAGCAGCAAGGGGGGGCGACTTTCAGATACGCAGTATTTT. This gives the protein CASSKGGRLSDTQYF.

This clone was recorded a few times. V is TRBV10-2 and J is TRBJ1-2, with D possibly being TRBD1 (6 bases). V was pared by 10 bases and J by 8 bases, with 26 bases between. The CDR3 length is 15 residues. CDR1 and CDR2 from the germline V gene are WSHSY and SAAADI. CDR3 nucleotide sequence: TGCGCCACCCAGGGGCTGGGGGGGACGATGGGAGGCTACACCTTC. Translated: CATQGLGGTMGGYTF.

Notes on this clone: Other DNA sequences in this specimen translate into the identical CDR3. The chain uses TRBV6-1 and TRBJ2-5; 9 bases agree with TRBD1. Germline V gene sequence: CDR1 MNHNS, CDR2 SASEGT. The CDR3 is made up of 13 amino acids. With 5 bases clipped from V and 5 bases from J, the junction kept 3 bases outside the gene matches. The CDR3 region has the DNA TGTGCCAGCAGTAGGGACAGGGACGAGACCCAGTACTTC. This codes for CASSRDRDETQYF.

The genes are TRBV28 and TRBJ1-2; 7 bases line up with TRBD1. This CDR3 contains 16 residues. V trimming: 4 bases; J trimming: 5 bases; junction bases outside the gene matches: 13. The germline gives CDR1 MDHEN, CDR2 SYDVKM. CDR3 DNA: TGTGCCAGCAGTTCCTTTACAGGGGAAAAGGGATATGGCTACACCTTC. Protein product: CASSSFTGEKGYGYTF.

This rearrangement joins TRBV11-2 to TRBJ1-2, with 8 bases identical to TRBD1. Trimming at V came to 6 bases and at J to 8 bases, leaving 5 bases not matched to a gene. The germline CDR1 and CDR2 sequences are SGHAT and FQNNGV. The CDR3 runs 12 residues. CDR3 in amino acids: CASSGTGWGYTF. Written as DNA, the CDR3 is TGTGCCAGCAGTGGGACAGGATGGGGCTACACCTTC.

The genes are TRBV19 and TRBJ2-3; the D is unclear. With 4 bases removed from V and 2 bases from J, the gap between germline ends came to 10 bases. Germline CDR1 is LNHDA and CDR2 is SQIVND (reference sequence). This CDR3 is built from 14 residues. The CDR3 reads CASSRLGPTDTQYF. CDR3 nucleotide sequence: TGTGCCAGTAGTAGGCTAGGACCCACAGATACGCAGTATTTT.

The chain employs TRBV5-4 and TRBJ2-7; no clear D gene. From germline, CDR1 is SGHNT and CDR2 YYREEE (reference sequence). V was clipped by 1 base and J by 6 bases, with 17 bases between them. This CDR3 has 15 residues. The CDR3 bases are TGTGCCAGCAGCTTGCCCGAAAGGAATCGGTTCGAGCAGTACTTC. As protein: CASSLPERNRFEQYF.

The chain combines TRBV7-6 with TRBJ2-7; 10 nucleotides line up with TRBD1. Germline lookup yields CDR1 SGHVS and CDR2 FNYEAQ. The CDR3 runs 20 residues. The junction had 19 bases not matched to a gene; V was cut back by 3 bases and J by 2 bases. CDR3 sequence reads: CASSFSPPGQGQGKPYEQYF. DNA for the CDR3: TGTGCCAGCAGCTTCTCTCCACCGGGACAGGGGCAAGGAAAACCCTACGAGCAGTACTTC.